Below, 4 T cell receptor beta chains from the same sample are listed, as sequenced in a study of shared clonotypes between healthy human individuals. Here immunoSEQ multiplex PCR was the method, and the copy in TCRdb shows in-frame clones only, minus some. The data contain 950,000 to 1,200,000 clones, roughly 77% of them seen just once; the ten biggest clones take up approximately 0.9%. The sample consisted of memory CD4+ T cells from PBMCs. The subset was: CD45RA-negative fraction. The receptor set was obtained from a man aged 18 to 30 in good health. Some clones in this sample may be carry-over from other donors' samples.

The chain has TRBV2 and TRBJ2-3; D call uncertain. Germline CDR1 and CDR2: SNHLY and FYNNEI. Trimming stripped 7 bases from V and 1 base from J, with 9 bases between. CDR3 length: 13 amino acids. Here the CDR3 reads CASTFRRTDTQYF. CDR3 sequence (DNA): TGTGCCAGCACGTTTAGGCGCACAGATACGCAGTATTTT. Variable domain in full (rest from reference TRBV2 and TRBJ2-3): EPEVTQTPSHQVTQMGQEVILRCVPISNHLYFYWYRQILGQKVEFLVSFYNNEISEKSEIFDDQFSVERPDGSNFTLKIRSTKLEDSAMYFCASTFRRTDTQYFGPGTRLTVL.

To note about this clone: At one end the junction does not follow the germline gene, possibly because of a read error. The V gene is TRBV7-2, the J gene TRBJ2-7; D is tentatively TRBD1 or TRBD2 (8 bases each). Germline V gene data show CDR1 as SGHTA and CDR2 as FQGNSA. The CDR3 totals 19 residues. The CDR3 is CAGSLAVRTGGLGSYEQYF. The CDR3 bases are TGTGCCGGCAGCTTAGCGGTGAGAACAGGGGGACTAGGGTCCTACGAGCAGTACTTC.

The rearrangement uses TRBV6-6 and TRBJ1-5, with D unresolved. In germline, CDR1 is MNHNY, CDR2 SVGAGI (reference sequence). The ends were cut back, 7 bases at V and 1 base at J, with 5 bases in the middle. The CDR3 sequence is 12 residues long. The CDR3 loop is CASTQSNQPQHF. For the CDR3, the DNA is TGTGCCAGCACGCAGAGCAATCAGCCCCAGCATTTT.

On this clone: The same CDR3 arises from other DNA sequences in this sample as well. This chain joins TRBV20-1 and TRBJ2-6; D gene uncertain. The CDR3 consists of 11 residues. Trimming stripped 3 bases from V and 3 bases from J, with 0 bases between. Germline V gene sequence: CDR1 DFQATT, CDR2 SNEGSKA (reference sequence). The CDR3 spells CSASGANVLTF. CDR3 nucleotides: TGCAGTGCTAGTGGGGCCAACGTCCTGACTTTC.